Listed below are T cell receptor beta chains from one sample, sequenced in a study of cytomegalovirus exposure and HLA in healthy donors. Repertoires were generated with immunoSEQ multiplex PCR, while TCRdb's copy carries only in-frame clones and drops some. This table has over 150,000 clones, roughly 87% appearing once. The sequenced material came from PBMCs. Receptors originate from a woman between 25 and 40 years old in good health and CMV-seronegative. CDR3s include the opening cysteine and the closing phenylalanine or tryptophan. D genes are given only for firm matches. A clone size is listed for some rows: how often the clone was seen (once, few, many), or a class if it is expanded.

J: TRBJ1-6; V: TRBV6-5; D: TRBD1; size: .; CDR3: CASSYGDRVSPLHF; DNA: TGTGCCAGCAGTTACGGGGACAGGGTGTCACCCCTCCACTTT
J: TRBJ2-5; V: TRBV28; D: .; size: once; CDR3: CASTTRRRGQETQYF; DNA: TGTGCCAGCACCACCCGTCGCAGGGGCCAGGAGACCCAGTACTTC
J: TRBJ2-6; V: TRBV9; D: .; size: once; CDR3: CASSLQGNGANVLTF; DNA: TGTGCCAGCAGCCTACAGGGTAATGGGGCCAACGTCCTGACTTTC
J: TRBJ1-1; V: TRBV9; D: .; size: .; CDR3: CASTLIPGMNTEAFF; DNA: TGTGCCAGCACCCTGATACCAGGGATGAACACTGAAGCTTTCTTT
J: TRBJ2-5; V: TRBV2; D: TRBD2; size: .; CDR3: CASSEVPFRDSEREQYF; DNA: TGTGCCAGCAGTGAAGTCCCCTTCCGTGACAGCGAGCGGGAGCAGTACTTC
J: TRBJ2-3; V: TRBV27; D: .; size: .; CDR3: CASSQFGWWGGRDTQYF; DNA: TGTGCCAGTAGCCAATTTGGGTGGTGGGGGGGCCGGGATACGCAGTATTTT
J: TRBJ2-2; V: TRBV5-1; D: .; size: few; CDR3: CASVYSGELFF; DNA: TGCGCCAGCGTCTACTCCGGGGAGCTGTTTTTT
J: TRBJ2-3; V: TRBV5-1; D: .; size: once; CDR3: CASLEGAGHTDTQYF; DNA: TGCGCCAGCCTCGAGGGGGCGGGACACACAGATACGCAGTATTTT
J: TRBJ2-1; V: TRBV27; D: .; size: .; CDR3: CATSKQINNEQFF; DNA: TGTGCCACCTCCAAACAGATTAACAATGAGCAGTTCTTC
J: TRBJ1-2; V: TRBV13; D: .; size: .; CDR3: CASSLGSPYNYGYTF; DNA: TGTGCCAGCAGCCTCGGGTCTCCCTATAACTATGGCTACACCTTC
J: TRBJ2-2; V: TRBV27; D: .; size: .; CDR3: CASSSPTGELFF; DNA: TGTGCCAGCAGCTCCCCCACCGGGGAGCTGTTTTTT
J: TRBJ2-7; V: TRBV18; D: .; size: .; CDR3: CASSPNSPYEQYF; DNA: TGTGCCAGCTCACCAAACAGTCCCTACGAGCAGTACTTC
J: TRBJ1-2; V: TRBV27; D: TRBD1; size: .; CDR3: CASSLSATGKPYGYTF; DNA: TGTGCCAGCAGTTTATCTGCGACAGGGAAACCCTATGGCTACACCTTC
J: TRBJ2-1; V: TRBV10-1; D: .; size: .; CDR3: CASSERGYNEQFF; DNA: TGCGCCAGCAGTGAAAGGGGCTACAATGAGCAGTTCTTC
J: TRBJ2-1; V: TRBV7-2; D: TRBD2; size: .; CDR3: CASSLGWGGSYNEQFF; DNA: TGTGCCAGCAGCTTAGGTTGGGGGGGTTCCTACAATGAGCAGTTCTTC
J: TRBJ2-7; V: TRBV5-5; D: TRBD2; size: .; CDR3: CASSLTSGYEQYF; DNA: TGTGCCAGCAGCTTGACTAGCGGCTACGAGCAGTACTTC
J: TRBJ2-7; V: TRBV28; D: .; size: .; CDR3: CASSSGHLYEQYF; DNA: TGTGCCAGCAGTTCGGGACACCTCTACGAGCAGTACTTC
J: TRBJ2-5; V: TRBV7-3; D: TRBD2; size: .; CDR3: CASSLTGGLAGEETQYF; DNA: TGTGCCAGCAGCTTAACGGGCGGGCTAGCGGGAGAAGAGACCCAGTACTTC
J: TRBJ2-5; V: TRBV2; D: .; size: .; CDR3: CASRRETQYF; DNA: TGTGCCAGCAGGAGGGAGACCCAGTACTTC
J: TRBJ1-2; V: TRBV19; D: .; size: .; CDR3: CASKVEENYGYTF; DNA: TGTGCCAGTAAAGTCGAGGAGAACTATGGCTACACCTTC
J: TRBJ1-5; V: TRBV15; D: .; size: once; CDR3: CATSRVPGQPQHF; DNA: TGTGCCACCAGCAGAGTTCCCGGGCAGCCCCAGCATTTT
J: TRBJ2-1; V: TRBV11-3; D: TRBD2; size: .; CDR3: CASSRTSVDEQFF; DNA: TGTGCCAGCAGCCGGACTAGTGTCGATGAGCAGTTCTTC
J: TRBJ2-2; V: TRBV7-2; D: .; size: .; CDR3: CASSFVTGELFF; DNA: TGTGCCAGCAGTTTCGTCACCGGGGAGCTGTTTTTT
J: TRBJ1-2; V: TRBV6-6; D: .; size: .; CDR3: CASSYSNGDGYTF; DNA: TGTGCCAGCAGTTACTCGAACGGAGATGGCTACACCTTC
J: TRBJ2-3; V: TRBV4-3; D: .; size: .; CDR3: CASSQESLGGTDTQYF; DNA: TGCGCCAGCAGCCAAGAATCACTAGGTGGCACAGATACGCAGTATTTT
J: TRBJ1-1; V: TRBV10-3; D: TRBD1; size: .; CDR3: CAISRDRGGTEAFF; DNA: TGTGCCATCAGTCGGGACAGGGGAGGCACTGAAGCTTTCTTT
J: TRBJ2-7; V: TRBV7-6; D: .; size: .; CDR3: CASSSLATRGEQYF; DNA: TGTGCCAGCAGCTCACTCGCCACTCGTGGCGAGCAGTACTTC